This is a list of T cell receptor beta chains from one sample in a study of PD-L1 blockade in urothelial cancer. Here immunoSEQ multiplex PCR was the method, and the copy in TCRdb shows in-frame clones only, minus some. The sample lists approximately 88,000 clones; 65% to 85% were seen once. Sample: PBMCs, taken around atezolizumab (anti-PD-L1) treatment. These receptors came from a man aged 60-69 years with urothelial cancer. CDR3s include the opening cysteine and the closing phenylalanine or tryptophan. Each record gives: D gene, V gene, CDR3 length, CDR3 protein. D genes are given only for firm matches.

D: -; V: TRBV30; length: 12; CDR3: CAWTRLGSPLHF
D: -; V: TRBV27; length: 20; CDR3: CASSRRDTSSLPGSNTEAFF
D: TRBD1; V: TRBV27; length: 15; CDR3: CASRGDRASNQPQHF
D: TRBD1; V: TRBV10-3; length: 14; CDR3: CATGVQGATEPQHF
D: -; V: TRBV1; length: 21; CDR3: CTSSPLQASGRKLFGANVLTF
D: -; V: TRBV5-4; length: 14; CDR3: CASSRRGNTGELFF
D: TRBD1; V: TRBV5-5; length: 14; CDR3: CASSWGQLNTEAFF
D: -; V: TRBV15; length: 16; CDR3: CATSRVGGVNLETQYF
D: TRBD1; V: TRBV28; length: 17; CDR3: CASSPQGRDRGDTEAFF
D: TRBD1; V: TRBV5-1; length: 14; CDR3: CASSGDRGTLKAFF
D: -; V: TRBV9; length: 15; CDR3: CASSVGSGTGNTIYF
D: TRBD1; V: TRBV6-5; length: 15; CDR3: CASSSTGGESYEQYF
D: TRBD2; V: TRBV5-1; length: 14; CDR3: CASSSGGSTDTQYF
D: -; V: TRBV6-5; length: 16; CDR3: CASSYSGIGPQDTQYF
D: -; V: TRBV7-9; length: 13; CDR3: CASSWTENTEAFF
D: TRBD1; V: TRBV30; length: 12; CDR3: CAWSDRGRWQYF
D: TRBD1; V: TRBV9; length: 14; CDR3: CASGGTGVIGELFF
D: -; V: TRBV2; length: 14; CDR3: CASSPPRQYNEQFF
D: TRBD2; V: TRBV2; length: 15; CDR3: CASSVASGRTDTQYF
D: TRBD1; V: TRBV15; length: 16; CDR3: CATSRDLSGQGRGYTF
D: TRBD1; V: TRBV5-8; length: 14; CDR3: CASNLVQGAREQYF
D: -; V: TRBV6-1; length: 15; CDR3: CASSEQGGRQYGYTF
D: -; V: TRBV9; length: 16; CDR3: CASSVAVGGPADTQYF
D: -; V: TRBV28; length: 15; CDR3: CASSRPGTNTGELFF
D: -; V: TRBV9; length: 14; CDR3: CASSAGDSQETQYF
D: -; V: TRBV27; length: 16; CDR3: CASSLYIGETYNEQFF
D: -; V: TRBV5-5; length: 14; CDR3: CASSWQTGSSPLHF
D: -; V: TRBV5-1; length: 14; CDR3: CASSQPGQTNTIYF
D: -; V: TRBV5-6; length: 15; CDR3: CASSLRGGGKETQYF
D: TRBD1; V: TRBV29-1; length: 12; CDR3: CNVTQGAETQYF
D: TRBD2; V: TRBV19; length: 14; CDR3: CASSISLAVDTQYF
D: TRBD1; V: TRBV18; length: 16; CDR3: CASSPNTGDIDYGYTF
D: -; V: TRBV7-3; length: 13; CDR3: CASSFGQYNEQFF
D: -; V: TRBV6-4; length: 16; CDR3: CASSASGGRMNTEAFF
D: -; V: TRBV7-9; length: 14; CDR3: CASSFGVGDSPLHF
D: -; V: TRBV27; length: 17; CDR3: CASSFRGAGAAGNTIYF
D: TRBD2; V: TRBV10-3; length: 16; CDR3: CAISFSGGGLYNEQFF
D: -; V: TRBV10-2; length: 14; CDR3: CASSLGDSNQPQHF
D: -; V: TRBV19; length: 13; CDR3: CASSQGNLGGYTF
D: TRBD1; V: TRBV5-8; length: 15; CDR3: CASTLGQGRSDTQYF
D: -; V: TRBV7-9; length: 15; CDR3: CASSTDRTLNTEAFF
D: TRBD2; V: TRBV10-1; length: 15; CDR3: CATTAGTSGSGELFF
D: TRBD2; V: TRBV6-4; length: 18; CDR3: CASSIAGGFPSGANVLTF